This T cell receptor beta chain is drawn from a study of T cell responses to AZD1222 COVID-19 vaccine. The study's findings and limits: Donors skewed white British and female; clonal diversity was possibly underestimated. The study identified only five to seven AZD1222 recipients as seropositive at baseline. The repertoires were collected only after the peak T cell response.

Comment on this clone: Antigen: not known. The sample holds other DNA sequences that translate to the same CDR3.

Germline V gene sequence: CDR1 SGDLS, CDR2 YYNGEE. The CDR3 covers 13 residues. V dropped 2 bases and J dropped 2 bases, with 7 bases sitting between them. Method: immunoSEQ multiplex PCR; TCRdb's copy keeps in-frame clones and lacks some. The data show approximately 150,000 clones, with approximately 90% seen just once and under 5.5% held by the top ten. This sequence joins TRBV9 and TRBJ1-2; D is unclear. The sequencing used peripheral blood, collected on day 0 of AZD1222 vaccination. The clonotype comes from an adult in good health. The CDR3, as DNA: TGTGCCAGCAGCGTGGAGGACAACTATGGCTACACCTTC. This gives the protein CASSVEDNYGYTF.